This T cell receptor (beta chain) was recovered during a study of technical replicates of blood from several donors. Per the germline V gene, CDR1 is SGHTA and CDR2 is FQGTGA. The CDR3 covers 16 residues. Trimming stripped 3 bases from V and 4 bases from J, with 18 bases between. Assay used: immunoSEQ multiplex PCR; TCRdb lists only in-frame clones, some missing. This sample has tens of thousands of clones; 92% occur once, and the top ten carry under 0.55%. The clonotype originates from a human donor in good health. The chain couples TRBV7-3 to TRBJ1-2; tentative D call: TRBD1 (5 bases). Sequences were obtained from T cells isolated from PBMCs. The CDR3 DNA is TGTGCCAGCAGCTTCCTCGTCAGGGTAGGGGCCTATGGCTACACCTTC. This encodes CASSFLVRVGAYGYTF.